This paragraph covers one T cell receptor (beta chain) sequence. Cohort allocation depended upon clinical history that participants reported. The sample belongs to a study of blood T cell repertoires in COVID-19. In the study overall: COVID-19 samples from acute and convalescent phases originated in the United States, Italy and Spain. PBMCs, B-cell-depleted T cells, or T cells provided the cDNA or gDNA that made up the material.

Original processing methods: Reference gene primers were amplified, and this amplification served to estimate nucleated cell counts. Data came from immunoSEQ multiplex PCR; TCRdb stores just in-frame clones and leaves some out. V, J and clone size derive from that table, while D and trimming were established from the DNA sequence. The table records 200,000 or so clones, roughly 85% of them present only once. This CDR3 has 16 residues. With 3 bases removed from V and 5 bases from J, the gap between germline ends came to 23 bases. Germline CDR1 and CDR2: DFQATT and SNEGSKA (reference sequence). Sequencing used PBMCs or T cells enriched from blood (not recorded which). The receptor comes from a woman between 40 and 55 years old with acute COVID-19. This chain connects TRBV20-1 to TRBJ2-7; D may be TRBD1 (5 bases). In nucleotides, the CDR3 is TGCAGTGCTAGTAGGTCCGACGGGTCTGGGGCCCACGAGCAGTACTTC. The encoded protein is CSASRSDGSGAHEQYF.